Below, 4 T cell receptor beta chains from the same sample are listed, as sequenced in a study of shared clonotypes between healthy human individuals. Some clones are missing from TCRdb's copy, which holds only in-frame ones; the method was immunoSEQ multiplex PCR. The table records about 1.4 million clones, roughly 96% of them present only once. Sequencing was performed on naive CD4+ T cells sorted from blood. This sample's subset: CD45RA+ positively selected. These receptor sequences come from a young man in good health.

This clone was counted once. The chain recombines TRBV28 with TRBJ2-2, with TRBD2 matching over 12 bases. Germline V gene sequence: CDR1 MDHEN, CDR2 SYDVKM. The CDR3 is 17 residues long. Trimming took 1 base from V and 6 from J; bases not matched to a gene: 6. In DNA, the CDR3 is TGTGCCAGCAGTTTATACTGGACTAGCGGGATGGCCGGGGAGCTGTTTTTT. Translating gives CASSLYWTSGMAGELFF.

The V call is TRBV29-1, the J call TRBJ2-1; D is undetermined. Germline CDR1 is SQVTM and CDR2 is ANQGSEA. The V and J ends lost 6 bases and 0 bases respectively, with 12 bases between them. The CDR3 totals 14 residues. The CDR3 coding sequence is TGCAGCGTCGTGCGACTGAACTCCTACAATGAGCAGTTCTTC. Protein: CSVVRLNSYNEQFF.

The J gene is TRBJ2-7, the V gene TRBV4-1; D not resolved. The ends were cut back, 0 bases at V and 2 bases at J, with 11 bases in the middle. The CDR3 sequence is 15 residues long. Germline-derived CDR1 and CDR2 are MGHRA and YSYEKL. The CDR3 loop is CASSQDGSTTYEQYF. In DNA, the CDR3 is TGCGCCAGCAGCCAAGATGGATCTACCACCTACGAGCAGTACTTC.

The CDR3 nucleotides are TGTGCCAGCAGCATTGCATATGGCTACACCTTC. This translates into CASSIAYGYTF. The chain joins TRBV5-6 to TRBJ1-2, with D unclear. Trimming took off 4 bases at V and 5 bases at J, with 6 bases between the two ends. Germline values: CDR1 SGHDT, CDR2 YYEEEE. The CDR3 runs 11 residues.